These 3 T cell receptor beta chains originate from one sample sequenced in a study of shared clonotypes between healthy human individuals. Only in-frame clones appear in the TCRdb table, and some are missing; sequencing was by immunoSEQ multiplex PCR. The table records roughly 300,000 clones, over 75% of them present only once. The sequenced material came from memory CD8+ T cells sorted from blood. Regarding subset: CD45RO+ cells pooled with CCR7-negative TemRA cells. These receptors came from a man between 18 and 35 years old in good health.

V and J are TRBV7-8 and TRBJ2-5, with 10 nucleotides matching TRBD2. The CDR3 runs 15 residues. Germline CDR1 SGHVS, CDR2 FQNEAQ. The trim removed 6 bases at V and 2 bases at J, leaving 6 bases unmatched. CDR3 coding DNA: TGTGCCAGCAGACCGGCTAGCGGGGGTCAAGAGACCCAGTACTTC. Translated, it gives CASRPASGGQETQYF.

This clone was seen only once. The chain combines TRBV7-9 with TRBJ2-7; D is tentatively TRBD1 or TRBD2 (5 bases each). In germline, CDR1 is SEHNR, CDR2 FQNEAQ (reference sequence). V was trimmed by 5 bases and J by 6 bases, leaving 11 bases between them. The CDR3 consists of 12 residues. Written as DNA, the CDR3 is TGTGCCAGCAGCCGGGGCTCAGGCGAGCAGTACTTC. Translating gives CASSRGSGEQYF.

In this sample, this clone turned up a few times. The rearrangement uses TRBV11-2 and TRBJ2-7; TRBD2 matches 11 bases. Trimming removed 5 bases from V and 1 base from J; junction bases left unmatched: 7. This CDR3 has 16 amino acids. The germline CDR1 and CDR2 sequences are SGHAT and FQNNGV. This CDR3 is CASSDSGRARSYEQYF. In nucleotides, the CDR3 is TGTGCCAGCAGCGATAGCGGGAGGGCCCGGTCCTACGAGCAGTACTTC.